Listed below are T cell receptor beta chains from one sample, sequenced in a study of blood T cell repertoires in COVID-19. Assay: immunoSEQ multiplex PCR; the TCRdb copy retains only in-frame clones and omits some. The repertoire has 250,000 to 350,000 clones, around 90% of them found once; the top ten carry just under 1%. Sequenced: PBMCs or T cells enriched from blood (not recorded which). Receptor source: a woman in her 30s who had recovered from COVID-19. CDR3s include the opening cysteine and the closing phenylalanine or tryptophan.

V gene	J gene	CDR3 protein
TRBV7-2	TRBJ1-2	CASSNAGTGTYGYTF
TRBV7-2	TRBJ2-1	CASSRQMLRSYNEQFF
TRBV30	TRBJ1-1	CAWSGQGETEAFF
TRBV13	TRBJ1-3	CASSLEQTSGNTIYF
TRBV24-1	TRBJ2-7	CATSDSGQGSHEQYF
TRBV5-1	TRBJ2-7	CASSLAYGLSYEQYF
TRBV7-2	TRBJ2-7	CASSLGGDGEQYF
TRBV5-1	TRBJ1-1	CASSLARGDRVFF
TRBV3-1/TRBV3-2	TRBJ2-5	CASGGGETQYF
TRBV3-1/TRBV3-2	TRBJ2-1	CASSQVSGGSPFVQQFF
TRBV30	TRBJ1-4	CAWTPQGADEKLFF
TRBV9	TRBJ1-1	CASSVGPGSVNTEAFF
TRBV18	TRBJ1-5	CASSPQGANQPQHF
TRBV7-2	TRBJ1-2	CASSPRQGIGYTF
TRBV7-2	TRBJ2-4	CASSSGVAKNIQYF
TRBV10-3	TRBJ2-3	CAINPVGTGSTDTQYF
TRBV19	TRBJ2-2	CASSTPGKNTGELFF
TRBV5-1	TRBJ1-1	CASRRTDMNTEAFF
TRBV4-1	TRBJ1-1	CASSQEKPGGYTEAFF
TRBV11-2	TRBJ2-6	CASSHGGSGANVLTF
TRBV7-9	TRBJ1-5	CASSPDSYNQPQHF
TRBV30	TRBJ2-7	CAWLLGQGSEQYF
TRBV6-2/TRBV6-3	TRBJ2-3	CASSQTSGGFTDTQYF
TRBV7-9	TRBJ1-2	CASSSGDSYGYTF
TRBV7-8	TRBJ2-7	CASSYSDSSYEQYF
TRBV7-6	TRBJ1-4	CASSLGQGLSEKLFF
TRBV9	TRBJ2-7	CASSASGTGGHEQYF
TRBV11-2	TRBJ1-1	CASRDRGDTEAFF
TRBV5-1	TRBJ2-3	CASSLAGGTADTQYF
TRBV5-1	TRBJ1-2	CASSLTGSYGYTF
TRBV6-5	TRBJ2-1	CASSYSFNNEQFF
TRBV11-3	TRBJ1-4	CASSLGLRQPRMVNEKLFF
TRBV27	TRBJ2-7	CASSASGTASYEQYF
TRBV4-2	TRBJ2-3	CASKVAGGGEADTQYF
TRBV7-2	TRBJ1-5	CASSLGGHSNQPQHF